These 30 T cell receptor beta chains share one sample of origin, sequenced in a study of blood T cell repertoires in COVID-19. Repertoires were generated with immunoSEQ multiplex PCR, while TCRdb's copy carries only in-frame clones and drops some. This sample has about 74,000 clones, with just under 85% found just once. Sequencing was performed on peripheral blood. The source of these receptors is a man aged 65 to 85 with acute or convalescent COVID-19.

Here the CDR3 DNA reads TGTGCCACGGGGGCTAGCGGAGGAACAGATACGCAGTATTTT. Translated, it gives CATGASGGTDTQYF. V and J are TRBV19 and TRBJ2-3; perhaps TRBD2 as D (7 bases). Germline V gene lookup returns CDR1 LNHDA and CDR2 SQIVND (reference sequence). With 10 bases removed from V and 3 bases from J, the gap between germline ends came to 17 bases. The CDR3 is made up of 14 amino acids.

The V and J genes are TRBV19 and TRBJ2-1; 7 positions agree with TRBD2. Germline V gives CDR1 LNHDA, CDR2 SQIVND (reference sequence). The CDR3 runs 15 residues. V shed 3 bases and J 2 bases; nucleotides not matched to a gene: 4. The CDR3 DNA reads as TGTGCCAGTAGTATCGTACTAGCGCCCTACAATGAGCAGTTCTTC. Translating it yields CASSIVLAPYNEQFF.

V and J are TRBV5-1 and TRBJ2-7, with 10 bases identical to TRBD1. This CDR3 comprises 14 residues. V lost 6 bases to trimming and J lost 3 bases; unmatched junction nucleotides: 6. In germline, CDR1 is SGHRS, CDR2 YFSETQ. The CDR3 DNA sequence: TGCGCCAGCACCAGGACAGGGGGACACTACGAGCAGTACTTC. The encoded protein is CASTRTGGHYEQYF. The variable domain in full, completed from reference TRBV5-1 and TRBJ2-7, reads KAGVTQTPRYLIKTRGQQVTLSCSPISGHRSVSWYQQTPGQGLQFLFEYFSETQRNKGNFPGRFSGRQFSNSRSEMNVSTLELGDSALYLCASTRTGGHYEQYFGPGTRLTVT.

The rearrangement links TRBV6-5 to TRBJ1-2; D is perhaps TRBD1 (6 bases). Germline V gives CDR1 MNHEY, CDR2 SVGAGI. V lost 6 bases to trimming and J lost 1 base, with 9 bases between them. The CDR3 is 13 amino acids. CDR3 DNA sequence: TGTGCCAGCAGACAACAGGGTAACTATGGCTACACCTTC. Translating gives CASRQQGNYGYTF.

The chain has TRBV5-1 and TRBJ1-4; 7 nucleotides match TRBD1. J gave up 5 bases and V 1 base, and 2 bases lay outside the gene matches. The CDR3 length is 14 residues. Germline V gives CDR1 SGHRS, CDR2 YFSETQ. CDR3 amino acids: CASSLTGENEKLFF. The CDR3 nucleotides are TGCGCCAGCAGCTTGACAGGGGAAAATGAAAAACTGTTTTTT. Full variable domain (outside the CDR3, taken from reference TRBV5-1 and TRBJ1-4): KAGVTQTPRYLIKTRGQQVTLSCSPISGHRSVSWYQQTPGQGLQFLFEYFSETQRNKGNFPGRFSGRQFSNSRSEMNVSTLELGDSALYLCASSLTGENEKLFFGSGTQLSVL.

This clone was recorded only once. The DNA of the CDR3 is TGTGCCAGCAGCCCGTCTCGGACAGCCGTTAGAAACACCATATATTTT. This encodes CASSPSRTAVRNTIYF. V usage is TRBV3-1 (or the pseudogene TRBV3-2) and J usage is TRBJ1-3, with D possibly matching TRBD1 (6 bases). The V gene lost 4 bases and the J gene lost 5 bases, with 18 bases spanning the gap. Germline CDR1 and CDR2: LGHDT and YNNKEL (reference sequence). This CDR3 has 16 residues.

This chain uses TRBV7-6 with TRBJ1-5, with TRBD1 identical over 12 bases. Germline CDR1 and CDR2: SGHVS and FNYEAQ. The CDR3 totals 14 residues. V gave up 5 bases and J gave up 6 bases; unmatched junction bases: 2. This CDR3 reads CASSPGQGAQPQHF. The CDR3, as DNA: TGTGCCAGCAGCCCGGGACAGGGGGCTCAGCCCCAGCATTTT.

V gene TRBV29-1 combines with J gene TRBJ2-2; D call uncertain. Germline V gene sequence: CDR1 SQVTM, CDR2 ANQGSEA. The CDR3 is 12 amino acids. With 7 bases removed from V and 7 bases from J, the gap between germline ends came to 13 bases. CDR3 sequence: CSAEANGGELFF. The CDR3 DNA is TGCAGCGCCGAGGCGAACGGCGGGGAGCTGTTTTTT.

The chain employs TRBV5-1 and TRBJ1-1, with D perhaps TRBD1 (6 bases). Looked up from germline, CDR1 is SGHRS and CDR2 is YFSETQ. Trimming removed 4 bases at V and 2 bases at J, with 12 bases between. This CDR3 region has 14 residues. Written as DNA, the CDR3 is TGCGCCAGCAGCGAACAGGGCGGAAACACTGAAGCTTTCTTT. Protein sequence: CASSEQGGNTEAFF.

This clone was detected only once. This sequence joins TRBV9 and TRBJ2-3; 7 bases match TRBD2. Trimming cost V 0 bases and J 2 bases; bases outside gene matches: 3. The CDR3 spans 15 residues. From germline, CDR1 is SGDLS and CDR2 YYNGEE. The CDR3 bases are TGTGCCAGCAGCGTAGTCAGCGGGGCCACAGATACGCAGTATTTT. It encodes CASSVVSGATDTQYF. The complete variable domain, with remaining parts taken from reference TRBV9 and TRBJ2-3, reads DSGVTQTPKHLITATGQRVTLRCSPRSGDLSVYWYQQSLDQGLQFLIQYYNGEERAKGNILERFSAQQFPDLHSELNLSSLELGDSALYFCASSVVSGATDTQYFGPGTRLTVL.

V usage is TRBV11-2 and J usage is TRBJ2-2; 9 bases are shared with TRBD1. The V and J ends lost 7 bases and 7 bases, in that order; junction bases with no gene match: 10. The CDR3 totals 15 residues. CDR1 and CDR2 (germline): SGHAT, FQNNGV. This CDR3 reads CASTKQGASGGELFF. For the CDR3, the DNA is TGTGCCAGCACCAAACAGGGGGCAAGTGGCGGGGAGCTGTTTTTT.

This chain uses TRBV28 with TRBJ2-7; 9 bases map to TRBD1. CDR1 MDHEN and CDR2 SYDVKM come from the germline V gene. CDR3 length: 16 residues. The J segment lost 4 bases and the V segment lost 5 bases, leaving 12 bases of the junction unmatched. CDR3 loop: CASSHAQGQGKYEQYF. The CDR3 nucleotides are TGTGCCAGCAGTCACGCCCAGGGACAGGGAAAGTACGAGCAGTACTTC.

On this clone itself: The junction differs from germline at one of its ends, possibly a read error. The genes are TRBV5-6 and TRBJ2-7, with TRBD1 as a possible D gene (6 bases). From germline, CDR1 is SGHDT and CDR2 YYEEEE. The CDR3 length is 14 residues. CDR3 coding DNA: TGTGCCAGCACCTTGGGGGCAGGGGCATACGAGCAGTACTTC. Residues: CASTLGAGAYEQYF.

This clone came up once. The rearrangement uses TRBV7-2 and TRBJ2-3; 13 bases agree with TRBD2. V dropped 5 bases and J dropped 1; count of bases not matched to a gene: 6. This CDR3 contains 17 residues. The V gene's germline CDR1 is SGHTA and CDR2 FQGNSA. The CDR3 nucleotides read TGTGCCAGCAGCCTAACTAGCGGGGGGGAGGGCACAGATACGCAGTATTTT. Translating it yields CASSLTSGGEGTDTQYF.

The chain links TRBV5-5 to TRBJ1-4; 7 nucleotides align to TRBD1. Per germline, CDR1 SGHKS and CDR2 YYEKEE (reference sequence). V was pared by 4 bases and J by 4 bases, with 4 bases of the junction left unmatched. The CDR3 covers 14 residues. The chain's CDR3 is CASSSNRGNEKLFF. The CDR3 DNA is TGTGCCAGCAGCAGCAACAGGGGTAATGAAAAACTGTTTTTT.

The chain combines TRBV6-5 with TRBJ1-4, with D possibly being TRBD1 (5 bases). Germline CDR1 reads MNHEY; CDR2 reads SVGAGI. The CDR3 covers 15 residues. Trimming took 6 bases from V and 5 from J, leaving 16 bases between them. As DNA, the CDR3 is TGTGCCAGCAGGGAGACTGGGGCTAGGAATGAAAAACTGTTTTTT. Its protein is CASRETGARNEKLFF.

The chain recombines TRBV7-8 with TRBJ1-2, with unresolved D. This CDR3 is 13 amino acids long. The V gene lost 5 bases and the J gene lost 5 bases, with 12 bases spanning the gap. Per the germline V gene, CDR1 is SGHVS and CDR2 is FQNEAQ. The CDR3 is CASSQDWVYGYTF. The CDR3 nucleotides read TGTGCCAGCAGCCAGGACTGGGTATATGGCTACACCTTC.

Here the CDR3 DNA reads TGTGCCACCAGCAGGGGACAGCAGCCCCAGCATTTT. This translates into CATSRGQQPQHF. V usage is TRBV15 and J usage is TRBJ1-5, with 7 positions matching TRBD1. Germline CDR1 reads LNHNV; CDR2 reads YYDKDF (reference sequence). The length of the CDR3 is 12 residues. V lost 3 bases, J lost 7 bases, and 0 bases stayed unmatched.

This clone showed up just once. The rearrangement joins TRBV19 to TRBJ2-1; 7 nucleotides align to TRBD2. The CDR3 runs to 14 residues. V trimming: 1 base; J trimming: 5 bases; junction bases outside the gene matches: 2. CDR1 and CDR2 (germline): LNHDA, SQIVND (reference sequence). CDR3 protein: CASSIGRENNEQFF. The CDR3 DNA sequence: TGTGCCAGTAGTATAGGGCGGGAGAACAATGAGCAGTTCTTC.

V gene TRBV18 combines with J gene TRBJ2-5; a possible D gene is TRBD2 (5 bases). This CDR3 contains 14 residues. Deletions cut 2 bases from V and 2 bases from J, with 9 bases between. Germline V gene sequence: CDR1 KGHSH, CDR2 LQKENI. CDR3 coding DNA: TGTGCCAGCTCACCAATTAGGACTCAAGAGACCCAGTACTTC. Its protein is CASSPIRTQETQYF.

J is TRBJ2-7 and V is TRBV6-5; 9 positions match TRBD1. The germline V gene encodes CDR1 MNHEY and CDR2 SVGAGI. The length of the CDR3 is 13 residues. V lost 7 bases to trimming and J lost 4 bases; unmatched junction nucleotides: 5. CDR3 region: CASTTGGGYEQYF. CDR3 DNA: TGTGCCAGCACTACAGGGGGCGGATACGAGCAGTACTTC.

The chain recombines TRBV5-4 with TRBJ2-5, with D perhaps matching TRBD1 (5 bases). Germline assignment: CDR1 SGHNT and CDR2 YYREEE (reference sequence). The CDR3 contains 15 residues. V dropped 4 bases and J dropped 3 bases, with 16 bases sitting between them. CDR3 nucleotide sequence: TGTGCCAGCAGCGTGGAAACAGGAAGGGAAGAGACCCAGTACTTC. It yields the protein CASSVETGREETQYF.

J is TRBJ1-3 and V is TRBV28; 8 bases align to TRBD1. CDR3 size: 14 residues. The ends lost 5 bases at V and 3 bases at J; junction bases unmatched: 3. Per the germline V gene, CDR1 is MDHEN and CDR2 is SYDVKM. The CDR3 is CASSKQGGGNTIYF. The CDR3 DNA reads as TGTGCCAGCAGTAAACAGGGGGGTGGAAACACCATATATTTT. Full variable domain (missing parts from reference TRBV28 and TRBJ1-3): DVKVTQSSRYLVKRTGEKVFLECVQDMDHENMFWYRQDPGLGLRLIYFSYDVKMKEKGDIPEGYSVSREKKERFSLILESASTNQTSMYLCASSKQGGGNTIYFGEGSWLTVV.

This chain joins TRBV6-5 and TRBJ2-7, with D maybe TRBD2 (6 bases). V lost 8 bases to trimming and J lost 2 bases, with 13 bases between them. The V gene's germline CDR1 is MNHEY and CDR2 SVGAGI. The CDR3 covers 13 residues. In DNA form, the CDR3 reads TGTGCCAGCGGCAGTGGCGGGACCTACGAGCAGTACTTC. Amino acid sequence: CASGSGGTYEQYF.

This clone has just one count. The rearrangement uses TRBV5-1 and TRBJ2-7; 11 bases are a match to TRBD1. Germline CDR1 reads SGHRS; CDR2 reads YFSETQ. The CDR3 is 13 residues long. V shed 4 bases and J 7 bases; nucleotides not matched to a gene: 4. CDR3 region: CASSKDRGREQYF. The CDR3 coding sequence is TGCGCCAGCAGCAAGGACAGGGGGCGAGAGCAGTACTTC.

The chain recombines TRBV18 with TRBJ1-1; 7 bases map to TRBD1. This CDR3 is built from 12 residues. After removal of 2 bases from V and 10 bases from J, the junction contained 4 bases not matched to a gene. Germline V gives CDR1 KGHSH, CDR2 LQKENI. CDR3 protein: CASSPAGGLAFF. The CDR3 DNA reads TGTGCCAGCTCACCAGCAGGGGGTTTAGCTTTCTTT.

The CDR3 coding sequence is TGTGCCAGTTTGGGAAGACAGGGGAGCAATCAGCCCCAGCATTTT. The encoded protein is CASLGRQGSNQPQHF. The chain combines TRBV19 with TRBJ1-5; 8 nucleotides align to TRBD1. The CDR3 consists of 15 residues. J gave up 1 base and V 8 bases, and 7 bases lay outside the gene matches. Germline assignment: CDR1 LNHDA and CDR2 SQIVND (reference sequence).

CDR3 sequence: CASSTRRGLSGPMGLNNEQFF. For the CDR3, the DNA is TGTGCCAGCAGCACCCGGAGGGGGCTCTCGGGCCCAATGGGACTTAACAATGAGCAGTTCTTC. The rearrangement uses TRBV21-1 and TRBJ2-1; the D segment call TRBD1 is taken from the table without a DNA check. TRBV21-1 is given as a pseudogene. CDR3 size: 21 residues.

The gene calls are TRBV6-5 and TRBJ2-7; 9 bases align to TRBD1. V dropped 6 bases and J dropped 4; count of bases not matched to a gene: 7. The CDR3 is 14 residues long. From germline, CDR1 is MNHEY and CDR2 SVGAGI. The chain's CDR3 is CASSPGTGSYEQYF. CDR3 DNA: TGTGCCAGCAGCCCCGGGACAGGGTCTTACGAGCAGTACTTC.

V is TRBV7-2 and J is TRBJ2-3; D perhaps matches TRBD2 (6 bases). The CDR3 is made up of 14 amino acids. The ends were cut back, 5 bases at V and 4 bases at J, with 13 bases in the middle. Looked up from germline, CDR1 is SGHTA and CDR2 is FQGNSA. The CDR3 region has the DNA TGTGCCAGCAGCCCCGGGACTTCTTCAGATACGCAGTATTTT. As protein: CASSPGTSSDTQYF.